The sequence of this T cell receptor beta chain was determined in a study of T cell responses to AZD1222 COVID-19 vaccine. Of note for this clone: The antigen is undetermined.

Here immunoSEQ multiplex PCR was the method, and the copy in TCRdb shows in-frame clones only, minus some. The sample contains more than 100,000 clones, about 93% of which appear only once. General observations from the study: Close to half of all spike-specific TCRs reportedly target regions of the variants that are unmutated. Repertoires were obtained only post-peak T cell response. Baseline antibody screening turned up just a handful of seropositive AZD1222 recipients. Spike as a whole was targeted by vaccine-associated CD4 TCRs, dominant at 160-218 and 743-854.

Germline V gene sequence: CDR1 SGHRS, CDR2 YFSETQ. The CDR3 sequence is 17 residues long. Between the trimmed V and J ends, which lost 2 bases and 5 bases, there was a span of 22 bases. This clonotype was obtained from an adult in good health. The chain is built from TRBV5-1 and TRBJ2-5, with D perhaps matching TRBD2 (7 bases). The starting material was peripheral blood, obtained on day 0 of AZD1222 vaccination. The CDR3 DNA sequence: TGCGCCAGCAGCTTTGGGACGTGGGGGGGCGAGGCCGAGACCCAGTACTTC. It is translated as CASSFGTWGGEAETQYF.